These T cell receptor beta chains were read from a single sample in a study of cytomegalovirus exposure and HLA in healthy donors. The data were produced by immunoSEQ multiplex PCR, yet TCRdb's version contains in-frame clones alone and is incomplete. Among approximately 190,000 clones listed, 81% were seen once. The material sequenced was PBMCs. The receptors here all came from a man aged 40-49 years in good health and CMV-seropositive. The CDR3 runs from the conserved cysteine through the conserved F or W. Fields, in order: D gene, clone size, J gene, V gene, CDR3 protein, CDR3 DNA. The D gene is left open where the match is weak. The listing skips clone size in some rows; elsewhere it reads once, few, many or a size class.

>.|.|TRBJ1-2|TRBV5-5
CASSSRVLGGYTF
TGTGCCAGCAGCTCCAGGGTATTGGGGGGCTACACCTTC
>TRBD1|.|TRBJ1-1|TRBV7-9
CASRQQGGTEAFF
TGTGCCAGCAGACAACAGGGGGGCACTGAAGCTTTCTTT
>.|.|TRBJ1-6|TRBV18
CASSPGQVNSPLHF
TGTGCCAGCTCACCAGGCCAAGTTAATTCACCCCTCCACTTT
>.|.|TRBJ1-4|TRBV9
CASSVGRGEKLFF
TGTGCCAGCAGCGTTGGCAGGGGAGAAAAACTGTTTTTT
>.|.|TRBJ2-7|TRBV7-2
CASSLAVIYEQYF
TGTGCCAGCAGCCTCGCGGTAATCTACGAGCAGTACTTC
>TRBD2|.|TRBJ2-2|TRBV7-8
CASSSREGLTGELFF
TGTGCCAGCAGCTCCCGGGAGGGCCTGACCGGGGAGCTGTTTTTT
>.|.|TRBJ1-1|TRBV6-1
CASSSTGPTEAFF
TGTGCCAGCAGTTCGACAGGACCCACTGAAGCTTTCTTT
>.|.|TRBJ1-1|TRBV7-3
CASSLDRGEAFF
TGTGCCAGCAGCTTAGACCGGGGTGAAGCTTTCTTT
>TRBD1|.|TRBJ2-3|TRBV5-1
CASSLFRTGDTDTQYF
TGCGCCAGCAGCTTGTTTCGGACAGGGGACACAGATACGCAGTATTTT
>.|.|TRBJ1-1|TRBV7-9
CSSSFQNTEAFF
TGTTCCAGCAGCTTCCAAAACACTGAAGCTTTCTTT
>.|.|TRBJ2-1|TRBV11-2
CASSFGGYRTDEQFF
TGTGCCAGCAGCTTCGGCGGCTACCGTACGGATGAGCAGTTCTTC
>TRBD1|.|TRBJ2-7|TRBV19
CASSYGQGADEQYF
TGTGCCAGTAGTTACGGACAGGGGGCCGACGAGCAGTACTTC
>.|few|TRBJ2-1|TRBV27
CASSPRQGPGSYNEQFF
TGTGCCAGCAGTCCACGCCAGGGCCCTGGCTCCTACAATGAGCAGTTCTTC
>TRBD1|.|TRBJ2-4|TRBV7-9
CASSLGDRAKNIQYF
TGTGCCAGCAGCTTAGGGGACAGGGCCAAAAACATTCAGTACTTC
>.|.|TRBJ1-1|TRBV5-1
CASSSPGRSEAFF
TGCGCCAGCAGCTCCCCAGGGAGGTCTGAAGCTTTCTTT
>.|.|TRBJ1-5|TRBV19
CASTGQSGNQPQHF
TGTGCCAGTACCGGACAGTCAGGCAATCAGCCCCAGCATTTT
>.|.|TRBJ2-7|TRBV11-3
CASTRCGIAVTYEQYF
TGTGCCAGCACCCGATGTGGTATAGCGGTCACCTACGAGCAGTACTTC
>TRBD2|once|TRBJ2-5|TRBV5-1
CASSLLAGNKETQYF
TGCGCCAGCAGCTTGCTAGCGGGGAACAAGGAGACCCAGTACTTC
>TRBD1|.|TRBJ2-7|TRBV19
CASSGPGQGHGEQYF
TGTGCCAGTAGCGGACCGGGACAGGGGCACGGCGAGCAGTACTTC
>TRBD2|.|TRBJ2-2|TRBV7-9
CASRPVGLAAGELFF
TGTGCCAGCAGACCCGTCGGACTAGCGGCCGGGGAGCTGTTTTTT
>.|.|TRBJ1-2|TRBV5-6
CASSLEQVVGYTF
TGTGCCAGCAGCTTGGAACAGGTGGTCGGCTACACCTTC
>TRBD2|.|TRBJ2-7|TRBV4-1
CASSQGRTSGTYEQYF
TGCGCCAGCAGCCAAGGCAGGACTAGCGGGACATACGAGCAGTACTTC
>.|.|TRBJ2-1|TRBV7-9
CASSLRGGRNYSYNEQFF
TGTGCCAGCAGCTTAAGGGGGGGACGGAACTACTCCTACAATGAGCAGTTCTTC
>TRBD1|.|TRBJ2-7|TRBV5-6
CASSLGDRFSYEQYF
TGTGCCAGCAGCTTGGGGGACAGGTTCAGCTACGAGCAGTACTTC
>TRBD1|.|TRBJ1-2|TRBV27
CASSWDRAKQNYGYTF
TGTGCCAGCAGTTGGGACAGGGCCAAACAGAACTATGGCTACACCTTC
>TRBD2|.|TRBJ2-2|TRBV7-9
CASSPGTSGSSDGELFF
TGTGCCAGCAGCCCTGGGACTAGCGGGAGCAGTGACGGGGAGCTGTTTTTT
>TRBD1|.|TRBJ2-1|TRBV28
CASRDRGRNNEQFF
TGTGCCAGCAGAGACAGGGGAAGAAACAATGAGCAGTTCTTC
>TRBD2|.|TRBJ2-1|TRBV9
CASSVRGTGGHNEQFF
TGTGCCAGCAGCGTACGGGGGACGGGAGGGCATAATGAGCAGTTCTTC
>.|.|TRBJ1-5|TRBV5-1
CASSLDGVGQPQHF
TGCGCCAGCAGCTTGGACGGGGTTGGGCAGCCCCAGCATTTT
>.|.|TRBJ1-1|TRBV5-6
CASSLAGNTEAFF
TGTGCCAGCAGCTTAGCAGGGAACACTGAAGCTTTCTTT
>TRBD1|.|TRBJ2-5|TRBV6-6
CASSFRGQGAGETQYF
TGTGCCAGCAGTTTCCGGGGACAGGGGGCTGGAGAGACCCAGTACTTC
>TRBD2|once|TRBJ2-3|TRBV9
CASSVEAGQPTDTQYF
TGTGCCAGCAGCGTAGAAGCGGGGCAACCCACAGATACGCAGTATTTT
>.|.|TRBJ1-2|TRBV9
CASSVHRDSLYGYTF
TGTGCCAGCAGCGTACACAGGGATTCGCTCTATGGCTACACCTTC
>TRBD2|.|TRBJ2-2|TRBV7-9
CASSPTSGDTGELFF
TGTGCCAGCAGCCCGACTAGCGGGGATACCGGGGAGCTGTTTTTT
>.|.|TRBJ1-1|TRBV4-2
CASRAGGGNKGPDEAFF
TGTGCCAGCAGGGCCGGTGGGGGCAATAAAGGCCCAGATGAAGCTTTCTTT
>TRBD2|.|TRBJ2-5|TRBV4-1
CASSQAGTSAVGQYF
TGCGCCAGCAGCCAAGCCGGGACTAGCGCTGTAGGGCAGTACTTC
>TRBD2|.|TRBJ2-7|TRBV10-3
CAISSGTRSIEQYF
TGTGCCATCAGTTCCGGGACTAGATCTATCGAGCAGTACTTC
>TRBD2|.|TRBJ2-1|TRBV7-7
CASSLGLAGGGEQFF
TGTGCCAGCAGCTTGGGGCTAGCGGGAGGCGGTGAGCAGTTCTTC
>.|.|TRBJ2-3|TRBV6-1
CADKDLATLDTQYF
TGTGCCGACAAGGACTTAGCAACCTTAGATACGCAGTATTTT
>TRBD2|.|TRBJ2-3|TRBV15
CATSRREGRGGTQYF
TGTGCCACCAGCAGGCGGGAGGGCCGGGGTGGTACGCAGTATTTT
>.|.|TRBJ2-7|TRBV18
CASSPNYEQYF
TGTGCCAGCTCACCCAACTACGAGCAGTACTTC
>TRBD1|.|TRBJ1-1|TRBV11-3
CASRDRGDTEAFF
TGTGCCAGCAGAGACAGGGGCGACACTGAAGCTTTCTTT
>.|.|TRBJ2-2|TRBV11-2
CASREYTGELFF
TGTGCCAGCCGCGAATATACCGGGGAGCTGTTTTTT
>TRBD2|.|TRBJ2-7|TRBV5-1
CASRWEGSYEQYF
TGCGCCAGCCGATGGGAGGGTTCCTACGAGCAGTACTTC
>TRBD1|.|TRBJ2-2|TRBV5-4
CASSSQGSRTGELFF
TGTGCCAGCAGCTCACAGGGGAGTCGGACCGGGGAGCTGTTTTTT
>.|.|TRBJ2-3|TRBV9
CASSPRQAAHTDTQYF
TGTGCCAGCAGCCCCCGACAGGCCGCCCACACAGATACGCAGTATTTT
>.|.|TRBJ1-3|TRBV28
CASTYRALSGNTIYF
TGTGCCAGCACTTACAGGGCCCTCTCAGGAAACACCATATATTTT
>.|.|TRBJ2-7|TRBV4-2
CASSQDLGSGYEQYF
TGTGCCAGCAGCCAAGATCTGGGGAGCGGCTACGAGCAGTACTTC
>.|.|TRBJ2-1|TRBV9
CASSVVACEQFF
TGTGCCAGCAGCGTAGTAGCGTGTGAGCAGTTCTTC
>.|.|TRBJ2-5|TRBV6-1
CASSVGQETQYF
TGTGCCAGCAGTGTCGGTCAAGAGACCCAGTACTTC
>.|.|TRBJ1-3|TRBV7-9
CASSLYVGISGNTIYF
TGTGCCAGCAGCTTATATGTCGGGATCTCTGGAAACACCATATATTTT
>TRBD1|.|TRBJ1-2|TRBV5-4
CASSQTTGGEYGYTF
TGTGCCAGCAGCCAAACGACAGGGGGCGAGTATGGCTACACCTTC
>.|.|TRBJ2-2|TRBV19
CASKAIFALGGTTGELFF
TGTGCCAGTAAGGCGATTTTTGCTTTGGGGGGTACCACCGGGGAGCTGTTTTTT